These T cell receptor beta chains were read from a single sample in a study of Ad26.COV2.S vaccination and SARS-CoV-2 variants. Repertoires were generated with immunoSEQ multiplex PCR, while TCRdb's copy carries only in-frame clones and drops some. The sample includes about 440,000 clones, roughly 91% of them seen just once. This specimen was peripheral blood, taken in a trial of Ad26.COV2.S vaccine versus placebo. The receptor set was obtained from a person aged 18 to 65 who received the Ad26.COV2.S COVID-19 vaccine or a placebo. The CDR3 runs from the conserved cysteine through the conserved F or W. The D gene is left open where the match is weak. Part of the rows lack a size; the others show once, few, many or a class for expanded clones.

V gene: TRBV11-2
clone size: -
D gene: TRBD2
J gene: TRBJ2-7
CDR3 DNA: TGTGCCAGCAGCTTAGGTGGACTAGCGGGAGTCTACTACGAGCAGTACTTC
CDR3 protein: CASSLGGLAGVYYEQYF

V gene: TRBV11-2
clone size: -
D gene: -
J gene: TRBJ2-1
CDR3 DNA: TGTGCCAGCAGAGACGGGACTTCGAGCTCCTACAATGAGCAGTTCTTC
CDR3 protein: CASRDGTSSSYNEQFF

V gene: TRBV15
clone size: -
D gene: -
J gene: TRBJ1-5
CDR3 DNA: TGTGCCACCAGCAGATCCCTGGGGGGGGTTAACCAGCCCCAGCATTTT
CDR3 protein: CATSRSLGGVNQPQHF

V gene: TRBV10-3
clone size: -
D gene: TRBD2
J gene: TRBJ2-7
CDR3 DNA: TGTGCCAGTGCCGGGACTAGCGGAACCTACGAGCAGTACTTC
CDR3 protein: CASAGTSGTYEQYF

V gene: TRBV6-2/TRBV6-3
clone size: -
D gene: -
J gene: TRBJ2-7
CDR3 DNA: TGTGCCAGCAGTACTTGGACCATGAGCTCCTACGAGCAGTACTTC
CDR3 protein: CASSTWTMSSYEQYF

V gene: TRBV13
clone size: -
D gene: TRBD1
J gene: TRBJ1-1
CDR3 DNA: TGTGCCAGCAGCATGGGACAGGGAACTATGAACACTGAAGCTTTCTTT
CDR3 protein: CASSMGQGTMNTEAFF

V gene: TRBV6-2/TRBV6-3
clone size: -
D gene: -
J gene: TRBJ2-7
CDR3 DNA: TGTGCCAGCAGTTCCGCAGATTCCAACTACGAGCAGTACTTC
CDR3 protein: CASSSADSNYEQYF

V gene: TRBV20-1
clone size: -
D gene: -
J gene: TRBJ2-5
CDR3 DNA: TGCAGTGCTTCGAGGGAAGAGACCCAGTACTTC
CDR3 protein: CSASREETQYF

V gene: TRBV11-3
clone size: few
D gene: -
J gene: TRBJ2-2
CDR3 DNA: TGTGCCAGCAGCCCGACAGGTCCGAACACCGGGGAGCTGTTTTTT
CDR3 protein: CASSPTGPNTGELFF

V gene: TRBV6-2/TRBV6-3
clone size: -
D gene: -
J gene: TRBJ1-6
CDR3 DNA: TGTGCCAGCAGTAGCGGACATCGCTCTTCAGGGAATTCACCCCTCCACTTT
CDR3 protein: CASSSGHRSSGNSPLHF

V gene: TRBV4-3
clone size: -
D gene: -
J gene: TRBJ2-3
CDR3 DNA: TGCGCCAGCAGCCAAGCCCCCGGAGGGACGCGGGCAGATACGCAGTATTTT
CDR3 protein: CASSQAPGGTRADTQYF

V gene: TRBV30
clone size: -
D gene: -
J gene: TRBJ2-1
CDR3 DNA: TGTGCCTGGAGTTCAGGGGACTTCGGCTCCTACAATGAGCAGTTCTTC
CDR3 protein: CAWSSGDFGSYNEQFF

V gene: TRBV29-1
clone size: -
D gene: TRBD1
J gene: TRBJ2-3
CDR3 DNA: TGCAGCGTTGGACAGGGGGGCACAGATACGCAGTATTTT
CDR3 protein: CSVGQGGTDTQYF

V gene: TRBV10-3
clone size: -
D gene: -
J gene: TRBJ1-1
CDR3 DNA: TGTGCCATCAAGTCGGCAGGGGCGGCGGAAGCTTTCTTT
CDR3 protein: CAIKSAGAAEAFF

V gene: TRBV7-2
clone size: -
D gene: -
J gene: TRBJ1-1
CDR3 DNA: TGTGCCAGCAGCTCTCCATGGGGGTCTGAAGCTTTCTTT
CDR3 protein: CASSSPWGSEAFF

V gene: TRBV13
clone size: -
D gene: TRBD2
J gene: TRBJ2-1
CDR3 DNA: TGTGCCAGCAGCTTAGGGCTAGCGGGCGCCCCCTCTCGCCTCAATGAGCAGTTCTTC
CDR3 protein: CASSLGLAGAPSRLNEQFF

V gene: TRBV7-9
clone size: -
D gene: -
J gene: TRBJ2-7
CDR3 DNA: TGTGCCAGCAGCTTAGTTGCCAGACCGGGACGATCCTACGAGCAGTACTTC
CDR3 protein: CASSLVARPGRSYEQYF

V gene: TRBV28
clone size: -
D gene: TRBD1
J gene: TRBJ2-7
CDR3 DNA: TGTGCCAGCAGCCCCGCCCTTGGGGGACAGGGGGGGGAGCAGTACTTC
CDR3 protein: CASSPALGGQGGEQYF

V gene: TRBV25-1
clone size: -
D gene: -
J gene: TRBJ2-5
CDR3 DNA: TGTGCCAGCAGTGACACAGGGCCTGGGGGGACCCAGTACTTC
CDR3 protein: CASSDTGPGGTQYF

V gene: TRBV7-2
clone size: -
D gene: -
J gene: TRBJ1-2
CDR3 DNA: TGTGCCAGCAGCTTAGGAGGAGCAGGGACGATTTATGGCTACACCTTC
CDR3 protein: CASSLGGAGTIYGYTF

V gene: TRBV10-3
clone size: -
D gene: TRBD2
J gene: TRBJ2-1
CDR3 DNA: TGTGCCATCAAAGGACTAGCGGGAGTGCCGGGTGAGCAGTTCTTC
CDR3 protein: CAIKGLAGVPGEQFF

V gene: TRBV10-3
clone size: -
D gene: TRBD1
J gene: TRBJ1-3
CDR3 DNA: TGTGCCATCAGTGAGAAAGAGGGGGCGAGCTCTGGAAACACCATATATTTT
CDR3 protein: CAISEKEGASSGNTIYF

V gene: TRBV15
clone size: -
D gene: -
J gene: TRBJ2-3
CDR3 DNA: TGTGCCACCAGCAGGGCGGCAGCTAGCACAGATACGCAGTATTTT
CDR3 protein: CATSRAAASTDTQYF

V gene: TRBV24-1
clone size: -
D gene: -
J gene: TRBJ2-2
CDR3 DNA: TGTGCCACCAGTAAAGCAACCGGGGAGCTGTTTTTT
CDR3 protein: CATSKATGELFF

V gene: TRBV18
clone size: -
D gene: TRBD2
J gene: TRBJ2-1
CDR3 DNA: TGTGCCAGCTCACCTTCTAGCGGGAGGTCCTACAATGAGCAGTTCTTC
CDR3 protein: CASSPSSGRSYNEQFF

V gene: TRBV28
clone size: -
D gene: TRBD2
J gene: TRBJ2-1
CDR3 DNA: TGTGCCAGCAGTTTTGAGGTAGCGGGAGAGGATGAGCAGTTCTTC
CDR3 protein: CASSFEVAGEDEQFF

V gene: TRBV5-8
clone size: -
D gene: -
J gene: TRBJ1-5
CDR3 DNA: TGTGCCAGCAGCTTCTGGGATGTAGGCAATCAGCCCCAGCATTTT
CDR3 protein: CASSFWDVGNQPQHF

V gene: TRBV27
clone size: -
D gene: -
J gene: TRBJ2-3
CDR3 DNA: TGTGCCAGCAGTCTGGCCACAGGGAGCACAGATACGCAGTATTTT
CDR3 protein: CASSLATGSTDTQYF

V gene: TRBV29-1
clone size: -
D gene: TRBD2
J gene: TRBJ2-5
CDR3 DNA: TGCAGCGTCAGCGGGGCTCAAGAGACCCAGTACTTC
CDR3 protein: CSVSGAQETQYF

V gene: TRBV6-2/TRBV6-3
clone size: -
D gene: -
J gene: TRBJ1-5
CDR3 DNA: TGTGCCAGCAGTTCGGTGGAGGTGGATCAGCCCCAGCATTTT
CDR3 protein: CASSSVEVDQPQHF

V gene: TRBV20-1
clone size: -
D gene: -
J gene: TRBJ1-2
CDR3 DNA: TGCAGTGCTACTGACGGACAGAACTATGGCTACACCTTC
CDR3 protein: CSATDGQNYGYTF

V gene: TRBV27
clone size: -
D gene: TRBD2
J gene: TRBJ2-7
CDR3 DNA: TGTGCCAGCTGTCGGAAGGGGTTAGCGGGAGACGAGCAGTACTTC
CDR3 protein: CASCRKGLAGDEQYF

V gene: TRBV5-1
clone size: -
D gene: -
J gene: TRBJ2-2
CDR3 DNA: TGCGCCAGCAGCTTGTGGGAGACCCACACCGGGGAGCTGTTTTTT
CDR3 protein: CASSLWETHTGELFF

V gene: TRBV12-3/TRBV12-4
clone size: -
D gene: -
J gene: TRBJ1-2
CDR3 DNA: TGTGCCAGCAGTTTCAGGTCTAGCTATGGCTACACCTTC
CDR3 protein: CASSFRSSYGYTF

V gene: TRBV5-1
clone size: -
D gene: -
J gene: TRBJ1-2
CDR3 DNA: TGCGCCAGCAGCTGGGCCGGGGCAACTAACTATGGCTACACCTTC
CDR3 protein: CASSWAGATNYGYTF

V gene: TRBV7-6
clone size: -
D gene: -
J gene: TRBJ1-1
CDR3 DNA: TGTGCCAGCAGCTTAAACGGGGGAAAAGCTTTCTTT
CDR3 protein: CASSLNGGKAFF

V gene: TRBV28
clone size: few
D gene: -
J gene: TRBJ1-5
CDR3 DNA: TGTGCCAGCAGCGTCCGGGTTGATGGCGATCAGCCCCAGCATTTT
CDR3 protein: CASSVRVDGDQPQHF